A single T cell receptor (beta chain) is shown here with its context. What it binds is not known. The sample is drawn from a study of naive CD8 T cells in extremely preterm neonates. For the study at large: Adult ages are 25-50 years in the abstract, 20-50 in methods. Study-wide results and limits: Shared CDR3 nucleotide sequences: preterm 2.5% to 3%, term around 0.38%, children more than 0.025%, adults around 0.0096%.

Produced via immunoSEQ multiplex PCR; TCRdb's table is partial and in-frame only. In the table there are 5,500 to 6,500 clones, approximately 96% of which are singletons. Sequenced material: naive CD8+ T cells from blood. The source is a human donor in good health.

In nucleotides, the CDR3 is TGTGCCAGCAGCCACACGGGTGTAGCGGGGGGCCGTAAGGAGACCCAGTACTTC. Encoded protein: CASSHTGVAGGRKETQYF. This chain connects TRBV13 to TRBJ2-5; 10 bases align to TRBD2. Per the germline V gene, CDR1 is PRHDT and CDR2 is FYEKMQ (reference sequence). V was clipped by 5 bases and J by 5 bases; unmatched bases: 17. The CDR3 extends over 18 amino acids.